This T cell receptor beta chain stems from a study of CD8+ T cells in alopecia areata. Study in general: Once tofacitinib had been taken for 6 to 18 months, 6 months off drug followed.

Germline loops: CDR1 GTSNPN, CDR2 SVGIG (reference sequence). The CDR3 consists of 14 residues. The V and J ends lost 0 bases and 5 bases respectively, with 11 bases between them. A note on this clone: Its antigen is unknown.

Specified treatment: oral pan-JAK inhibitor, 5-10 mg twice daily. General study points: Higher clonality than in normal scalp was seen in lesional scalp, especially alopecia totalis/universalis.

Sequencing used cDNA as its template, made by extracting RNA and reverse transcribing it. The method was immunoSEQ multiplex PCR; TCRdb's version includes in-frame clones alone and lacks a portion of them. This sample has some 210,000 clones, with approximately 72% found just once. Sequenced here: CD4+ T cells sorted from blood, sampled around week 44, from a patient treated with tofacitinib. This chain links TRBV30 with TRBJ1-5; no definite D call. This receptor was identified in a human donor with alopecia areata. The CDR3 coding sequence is TGTGCCTGGAGTGTTAAGGGATTCGATCAGCCCCAGCATTTT. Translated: CAWSVKGFDQPQHF.